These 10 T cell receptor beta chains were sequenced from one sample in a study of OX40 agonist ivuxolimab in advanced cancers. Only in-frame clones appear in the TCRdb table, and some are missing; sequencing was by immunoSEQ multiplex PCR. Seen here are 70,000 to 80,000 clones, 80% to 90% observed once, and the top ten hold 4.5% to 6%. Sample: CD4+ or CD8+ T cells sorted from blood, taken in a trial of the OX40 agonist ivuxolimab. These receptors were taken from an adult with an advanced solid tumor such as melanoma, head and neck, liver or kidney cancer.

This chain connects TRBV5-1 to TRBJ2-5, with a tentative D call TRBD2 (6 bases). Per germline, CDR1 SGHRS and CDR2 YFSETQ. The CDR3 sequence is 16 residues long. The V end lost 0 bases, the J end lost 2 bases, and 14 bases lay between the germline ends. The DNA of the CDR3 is TGCGCCAGCAGCTTGGGAACGGGAGCGCGGCAAGAGACCCAGTACTTC. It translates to CASSLGTGARQETQYF.

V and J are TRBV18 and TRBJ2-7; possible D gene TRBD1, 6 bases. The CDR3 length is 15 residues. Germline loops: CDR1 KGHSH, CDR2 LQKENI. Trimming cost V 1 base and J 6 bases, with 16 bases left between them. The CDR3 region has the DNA TGTGCCAGCTCACCACAAACACAGGGAAGTGGCGAGCAGTACTTC. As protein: CASSPQTQGSGEQYF.

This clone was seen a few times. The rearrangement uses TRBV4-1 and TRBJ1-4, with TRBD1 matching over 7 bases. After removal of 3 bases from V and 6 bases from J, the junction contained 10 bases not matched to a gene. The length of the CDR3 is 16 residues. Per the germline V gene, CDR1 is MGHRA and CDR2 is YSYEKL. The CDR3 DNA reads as TGCGCCAGCAGCCAGGGCCTGCAGGGGGGACATGAAAAACTGTTTTTT. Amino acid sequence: CASSQGLQGGHEKLFF.

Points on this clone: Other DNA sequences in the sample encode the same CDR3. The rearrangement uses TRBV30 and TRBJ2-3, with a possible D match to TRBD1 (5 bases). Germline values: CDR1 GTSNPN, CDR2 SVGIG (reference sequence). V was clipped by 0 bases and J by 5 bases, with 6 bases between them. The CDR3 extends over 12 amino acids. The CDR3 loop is CAWSVRGDTQYF. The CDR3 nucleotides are TGTGCCTGGAGTGTAAGGGGAGATACGCAGTATTTT. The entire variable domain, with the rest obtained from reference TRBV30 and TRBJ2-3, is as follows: SQTIHQWPATLVQPVGSPLSLECTVEGTSNPNLYWYRQAAGRGLQLLFYSVGIGQISSEVPQNLSASRPQDRQFILSSKKLLLSDSGFYLCAWSVRGDTQYFGPGTRLTVL.

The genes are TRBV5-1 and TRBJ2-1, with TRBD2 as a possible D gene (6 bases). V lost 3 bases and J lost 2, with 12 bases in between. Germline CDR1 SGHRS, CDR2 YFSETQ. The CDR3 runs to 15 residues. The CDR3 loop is CASSSLAETYNEQFF. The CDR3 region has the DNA TGCGCCAGCAGCTCCTTAGCGGAGACCTACAATGAGCAGTTCTTC.

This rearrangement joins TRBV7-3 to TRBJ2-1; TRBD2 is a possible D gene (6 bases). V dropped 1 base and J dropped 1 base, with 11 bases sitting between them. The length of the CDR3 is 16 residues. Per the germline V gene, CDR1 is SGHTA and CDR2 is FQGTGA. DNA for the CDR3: TGTGCCAGCAGCTTAATTGGCGGGGCATCCTACAATGAGCAGTTCTTC. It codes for CASSLIGGASYNEQFF.

DNA for the CDR3: TGTGCCAGCAGCTCACTAGCGGGGTCCTACGAGCAGTACTTC. Its protein is CASSSLAGSYEQYF. The genes are TRBV5-6 and TRBJ2-7, with 10 bases that match TRBD2. CDR1 and CDR2 (germline): SGHDT, YYEEEE. The length of the CDR3 is 14 residues. The V segment lost 3 bases and the J segment 1 base; nucleotides outside the gene matches: 1.

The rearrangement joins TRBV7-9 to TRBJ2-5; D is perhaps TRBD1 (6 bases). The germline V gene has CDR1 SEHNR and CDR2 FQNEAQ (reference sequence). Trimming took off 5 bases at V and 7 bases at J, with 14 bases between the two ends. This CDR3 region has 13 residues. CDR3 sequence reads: CASSLGAVWTQYF. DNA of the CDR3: TGTGCCAGCAGCCTGGGGGCTGTTTGGACCCAGTACTTC. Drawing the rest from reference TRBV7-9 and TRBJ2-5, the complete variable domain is DTGVSQNPRHKITKRGQNVTFRCDPISEHNRLYWYRQTLGQGPEFLTYFQNEAQLEKSRLLSDRFSAERPKGSFSTLEIQRTEQGDSAMYLCASSLGAVWTQYFGPGTRLLVL.

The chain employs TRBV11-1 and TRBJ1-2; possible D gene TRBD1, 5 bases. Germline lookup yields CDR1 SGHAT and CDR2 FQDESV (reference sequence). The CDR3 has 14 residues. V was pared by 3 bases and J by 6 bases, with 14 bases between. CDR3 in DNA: TGTGCCAGCAGCTTGTTCTCAGGGAGTAATGGCTACACCTTC. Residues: CASSLFSGSNGYTF.

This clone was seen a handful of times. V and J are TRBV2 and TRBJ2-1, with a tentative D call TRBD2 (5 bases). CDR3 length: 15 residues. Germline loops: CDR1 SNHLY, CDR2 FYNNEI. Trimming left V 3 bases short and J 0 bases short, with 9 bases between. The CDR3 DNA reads TGTGCCAGCAGTGACGTGGGGAGCTCCTACAATGAGCAGTTCTTC. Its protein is CASSDVGSSYNEQFF.